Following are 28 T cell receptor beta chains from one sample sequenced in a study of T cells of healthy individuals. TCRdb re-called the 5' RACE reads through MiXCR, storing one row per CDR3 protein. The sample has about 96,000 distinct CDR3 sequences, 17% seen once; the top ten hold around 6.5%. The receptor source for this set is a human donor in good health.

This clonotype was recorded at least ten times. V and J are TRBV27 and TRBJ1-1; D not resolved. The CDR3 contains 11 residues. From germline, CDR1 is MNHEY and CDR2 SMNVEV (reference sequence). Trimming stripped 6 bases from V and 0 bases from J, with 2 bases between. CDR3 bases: TGTGCCAGCAGATTGAACACTGAAGCTTTCTTT. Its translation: CASRLNTEAFF.

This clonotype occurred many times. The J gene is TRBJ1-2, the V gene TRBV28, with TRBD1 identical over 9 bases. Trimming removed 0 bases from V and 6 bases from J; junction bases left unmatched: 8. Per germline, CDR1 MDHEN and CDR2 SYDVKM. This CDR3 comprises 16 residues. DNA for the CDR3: TGTGCCAGCAGTTTATGGGCGGAACAGGGGGCGGATGGCTACACCTTC. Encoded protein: CASSLWAEQGADGYTF.

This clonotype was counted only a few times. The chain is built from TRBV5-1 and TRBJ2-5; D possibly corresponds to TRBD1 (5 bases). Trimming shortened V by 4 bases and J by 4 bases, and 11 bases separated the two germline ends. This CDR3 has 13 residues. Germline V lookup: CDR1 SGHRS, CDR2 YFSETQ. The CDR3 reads CASSIGHGETQYF. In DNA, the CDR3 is TGCGCCAGCAGCATCGGACACGGAGAGACCCAGTACTTC.

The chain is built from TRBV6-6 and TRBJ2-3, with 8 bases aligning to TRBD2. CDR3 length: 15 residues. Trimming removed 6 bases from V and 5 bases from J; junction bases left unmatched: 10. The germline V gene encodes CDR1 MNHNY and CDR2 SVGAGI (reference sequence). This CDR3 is CASRNGGLAVDTQYF. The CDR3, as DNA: TGTGCCAGCAGAAACGGTGGACTAGCAGTAGATACGCAGTATTTT.

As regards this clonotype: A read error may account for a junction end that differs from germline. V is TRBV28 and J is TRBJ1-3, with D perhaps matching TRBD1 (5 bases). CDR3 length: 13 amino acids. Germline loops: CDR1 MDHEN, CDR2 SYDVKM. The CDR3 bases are TGTGCCAGCAGTTTCGCCGGGGTGGGGGTTATGGATTTT. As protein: CASSFAGVGVMDF.

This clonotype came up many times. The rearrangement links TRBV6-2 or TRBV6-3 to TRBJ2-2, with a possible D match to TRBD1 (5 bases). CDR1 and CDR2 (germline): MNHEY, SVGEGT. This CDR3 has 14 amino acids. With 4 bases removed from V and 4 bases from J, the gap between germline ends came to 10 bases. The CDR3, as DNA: TGTGCCAGCAGTTCCTCTGACAGCACCGGGGAGCTGTTTTTT. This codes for CASSSSDSTGELFF.

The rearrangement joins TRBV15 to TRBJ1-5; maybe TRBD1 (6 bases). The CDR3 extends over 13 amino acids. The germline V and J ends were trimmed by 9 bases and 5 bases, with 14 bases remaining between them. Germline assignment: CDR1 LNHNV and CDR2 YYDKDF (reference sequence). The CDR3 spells CATTDSPYQPQHF. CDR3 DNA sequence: TGTGCCACTACGGACAGCCCTTATCAGCCCCAGCATTTT.

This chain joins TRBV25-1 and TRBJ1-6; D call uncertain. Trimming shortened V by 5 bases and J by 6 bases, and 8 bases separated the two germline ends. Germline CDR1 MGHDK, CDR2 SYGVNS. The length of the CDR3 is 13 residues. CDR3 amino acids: CASSPPFNSPLHF. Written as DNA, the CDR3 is TGTGCCAGCAGTCCCCCTTTTAATTCACCCCTCCACTTT.

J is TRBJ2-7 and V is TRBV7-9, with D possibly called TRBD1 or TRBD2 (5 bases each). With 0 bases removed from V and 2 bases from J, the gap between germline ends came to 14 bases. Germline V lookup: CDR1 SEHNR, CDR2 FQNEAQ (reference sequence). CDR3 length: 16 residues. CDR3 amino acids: CASSLANRDGPYEQYF. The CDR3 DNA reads TGTGCCAGCAGCTTAGCCAATAGGGACGGACCCTACGAGCAGTACTTC.

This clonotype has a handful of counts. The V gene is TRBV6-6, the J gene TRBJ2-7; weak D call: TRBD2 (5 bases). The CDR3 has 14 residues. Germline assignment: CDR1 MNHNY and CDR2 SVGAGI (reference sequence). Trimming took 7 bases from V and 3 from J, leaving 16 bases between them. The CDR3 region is CASTPSGLRYEQYF. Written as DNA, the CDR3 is TGTGCCAGCACCCCCTCCGGACTCCGCTACGAGCAGTACTTC.

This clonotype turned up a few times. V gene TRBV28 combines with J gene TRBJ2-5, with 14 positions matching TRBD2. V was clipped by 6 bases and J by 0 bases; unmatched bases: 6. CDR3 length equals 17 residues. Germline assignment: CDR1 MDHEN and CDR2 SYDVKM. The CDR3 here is CASSGLAGGLYQETQYF. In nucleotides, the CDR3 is TGTGCCAGCAGCGGACTAGCGGGAGGATTGTACCAAGAGACCCAGTACTTC. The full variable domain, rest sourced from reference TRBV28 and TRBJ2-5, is DVKVTQSSRYLVKRTGEKVFLECVQDMDHENMFWYRQDPGLGLRLIYFSYDVKMKEKGDIPEGYSVSREKKERFSLILESASTNQTSMYLCASSGLAGGLYQETQYFGPGTRLLVL.

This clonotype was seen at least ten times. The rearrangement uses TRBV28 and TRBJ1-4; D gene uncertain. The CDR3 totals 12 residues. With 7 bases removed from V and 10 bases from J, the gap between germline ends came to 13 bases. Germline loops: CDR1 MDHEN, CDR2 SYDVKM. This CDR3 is CASTPLRGKLFF. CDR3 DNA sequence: TGTGCCAGCACCCCCCTCCGGGGAAAACTGTTTTTT.

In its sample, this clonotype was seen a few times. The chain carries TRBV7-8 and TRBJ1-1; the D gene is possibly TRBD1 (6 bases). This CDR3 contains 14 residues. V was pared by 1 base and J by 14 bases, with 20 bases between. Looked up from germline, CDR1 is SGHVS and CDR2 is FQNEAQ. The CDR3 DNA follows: TGTGCCAGCAGCTTAGGGGGGGGCGCGGATAAGTTCTTCTTT. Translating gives CASSLGGGADKFFF.

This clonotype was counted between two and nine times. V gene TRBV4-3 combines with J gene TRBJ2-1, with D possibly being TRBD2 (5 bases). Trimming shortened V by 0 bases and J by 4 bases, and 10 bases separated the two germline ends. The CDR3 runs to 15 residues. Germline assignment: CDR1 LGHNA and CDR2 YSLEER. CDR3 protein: CASSQDEGPYNEQFF. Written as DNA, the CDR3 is TGCGCCAGCAGCCAAGACGAGGGCCCTTACAATGAGCAGTTCTTC.

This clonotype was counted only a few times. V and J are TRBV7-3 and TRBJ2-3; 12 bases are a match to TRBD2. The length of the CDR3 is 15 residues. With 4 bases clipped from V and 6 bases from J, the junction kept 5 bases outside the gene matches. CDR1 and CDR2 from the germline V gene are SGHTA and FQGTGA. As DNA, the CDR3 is TGTGCCAGCAGCTCGACTAGCGGGAGCGGTGATACGCAGTATTTT. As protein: CASSSTSGSGDTQYF. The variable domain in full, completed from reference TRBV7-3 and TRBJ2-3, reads GAGVSQTPSNKVTEKGKYVELRCDPISGHTALYWYRQSLGQGPEFLIYFQGTGAADDSGLPNDRFFAVRPEGSVSTLKIQRTERGDSAVYLCASSSTSGSGDTQYFGPGTRLTVL.

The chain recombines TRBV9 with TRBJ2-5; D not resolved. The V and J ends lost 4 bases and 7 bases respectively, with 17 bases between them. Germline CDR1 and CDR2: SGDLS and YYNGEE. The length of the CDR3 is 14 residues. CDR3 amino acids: CASSPDGPSRTQYF. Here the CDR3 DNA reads TGTGCCAGCAGCCCCGACGGGCCGAGTCGGACCCAGTACTTC.

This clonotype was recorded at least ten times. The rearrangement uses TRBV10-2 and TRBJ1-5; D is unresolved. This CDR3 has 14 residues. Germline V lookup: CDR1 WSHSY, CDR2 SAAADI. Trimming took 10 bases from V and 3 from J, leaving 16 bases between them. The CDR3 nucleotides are TGCGCCACCCCACCGGTAGGAAACAATCAGCCCCAGCATTTT. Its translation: CATPPVGNNQPQHF.

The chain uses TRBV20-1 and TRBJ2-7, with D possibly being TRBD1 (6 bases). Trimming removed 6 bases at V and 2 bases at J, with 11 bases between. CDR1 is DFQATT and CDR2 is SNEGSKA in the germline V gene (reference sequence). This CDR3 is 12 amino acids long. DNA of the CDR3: TGCAGTGCCCCGGACAGAACCTACGAGCAGTACTTC. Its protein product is CSAPDRTYEQYF.

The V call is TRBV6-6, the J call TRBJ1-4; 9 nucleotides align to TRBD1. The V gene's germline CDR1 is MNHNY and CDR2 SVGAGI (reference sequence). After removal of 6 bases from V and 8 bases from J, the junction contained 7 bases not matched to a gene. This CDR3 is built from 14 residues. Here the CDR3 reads CASSQQGAREKLFF. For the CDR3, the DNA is TGTGCCAGCAGCCAACAGGGGGCACGAGAAAAACTGTTTTTT.

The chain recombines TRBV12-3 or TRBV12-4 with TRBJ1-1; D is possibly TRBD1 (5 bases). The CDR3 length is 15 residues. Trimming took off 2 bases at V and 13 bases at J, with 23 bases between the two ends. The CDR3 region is CASSLNMASVDTFFF. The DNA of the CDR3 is TGTGCCAGCAGTTTAAATATGGCGTCCGTGGACACCTTTTTCTTT.

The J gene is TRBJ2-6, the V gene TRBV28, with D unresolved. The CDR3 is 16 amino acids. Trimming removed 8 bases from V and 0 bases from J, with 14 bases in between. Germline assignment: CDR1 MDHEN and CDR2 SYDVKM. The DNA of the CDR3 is TGTGCCAGCCAGTCACGATCATCCTCTGGGGCCAACGTCCTGACTTTC. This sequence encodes CASQSRSSSGANVLTF.

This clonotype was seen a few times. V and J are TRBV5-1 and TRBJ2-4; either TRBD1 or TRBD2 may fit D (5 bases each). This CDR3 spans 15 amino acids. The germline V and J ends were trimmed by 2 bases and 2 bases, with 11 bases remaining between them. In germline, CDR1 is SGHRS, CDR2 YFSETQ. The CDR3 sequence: CASSFGEGSKNIQYF. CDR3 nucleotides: TGCGCCAGCAGCTTCGGTGAGGGGTCCAAAAACATTCAGTACTTC.

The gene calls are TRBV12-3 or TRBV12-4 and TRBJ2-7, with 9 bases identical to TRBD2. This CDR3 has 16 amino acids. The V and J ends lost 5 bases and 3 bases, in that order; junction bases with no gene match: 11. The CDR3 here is CASSRARGRAVYEQYF. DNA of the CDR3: TGTGCCAGCAGTCGAGCCCGCGGGAGGGCGGTCTACGAGCAGTACTTC.

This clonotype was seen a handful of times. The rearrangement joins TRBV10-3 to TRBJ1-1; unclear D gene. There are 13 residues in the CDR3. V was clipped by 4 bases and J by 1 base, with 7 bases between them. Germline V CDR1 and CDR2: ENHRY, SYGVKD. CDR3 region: CAISARENTEAFF. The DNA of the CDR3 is TGTGCCATCAGTGCTAGAGAGAACACTGAAGCTTTCTTT.

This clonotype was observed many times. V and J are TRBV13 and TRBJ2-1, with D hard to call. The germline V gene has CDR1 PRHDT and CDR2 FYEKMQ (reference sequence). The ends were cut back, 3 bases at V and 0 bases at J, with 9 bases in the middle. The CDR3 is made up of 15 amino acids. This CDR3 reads CASSFGRSSYNEQFF. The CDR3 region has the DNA TGTGCCAGCAGCTTCGGCCGTAGCTCCTACAATGAGCAGTTCTTC.

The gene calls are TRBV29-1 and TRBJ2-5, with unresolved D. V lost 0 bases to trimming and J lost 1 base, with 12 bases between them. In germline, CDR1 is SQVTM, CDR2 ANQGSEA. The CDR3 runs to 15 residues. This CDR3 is CSVEDPVGIQETQYF. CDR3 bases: TGCAGCGTTGAAGATCCCGTGGGGATCCAAGAGACCCAGTACTTC.

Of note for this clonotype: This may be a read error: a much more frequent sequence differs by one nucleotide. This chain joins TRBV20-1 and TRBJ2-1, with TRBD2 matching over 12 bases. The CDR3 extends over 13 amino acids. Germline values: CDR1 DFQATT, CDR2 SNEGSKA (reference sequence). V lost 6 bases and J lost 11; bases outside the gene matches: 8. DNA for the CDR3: TGCAGTGCCCTAGCGGGAGGGTACCATAAGCAGTTCTTC. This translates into CSALAGGYHKQFF.

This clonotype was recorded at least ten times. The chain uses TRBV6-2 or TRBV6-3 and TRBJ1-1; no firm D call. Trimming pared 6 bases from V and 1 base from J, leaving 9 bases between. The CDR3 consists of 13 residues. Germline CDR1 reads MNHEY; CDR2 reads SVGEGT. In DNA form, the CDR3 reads TGTGCCAGCAGCCTGAATGAGAACACTGAAGCTTTCTTT. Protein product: CASSLNENTEAFF.